Following are 30 T cell receptor beta chains from one sample sequenced in a study of OX40 agonist ivuxolimab in advanced cancers. The method was immunoSEQ multiplex PCR; TCRdb's version includes in-frame clones alone and lacks a portion of them. The table records around 100,000 clones, around 91% of them present only once. Sequencing used CD4+ or CD8+ T cells sorted from blood, obtained in a trial of the OX40 agonist ivuxolimab. These receptors came from an adult with an advanced solid tumor such as melanoma, head and neck, liver or kidney cancer.

J is TRBJ2-1 and V is TRBV15, with 12 nucleotides matching TRBD2. This CDR3 is built from 15 residues. Germline CDR1 LNHNV, CDR2 YYDKDF (reference sequence). V was pared by 7 bases and J by 4 bases, with 5 bases of the junction left unmatched. Here the CDR3 DNA reads TGTGCCACCAACGGACTAGCGGGGTTATACAATGAGCAGTTCTTC. Its translation: CATNGLAGLYNEQFF.

This clone was seen just once. The CDR3 DNA sequence: TGTGCCAGCAGCGCGTTGGGAACAGGGGAATTCTCTGGAAACACCATATATTTT. Residues: CASSALGTGEFSGNTIYF. The chain couples TRBV9 to TRBJ1-3, with 7 nucleotides matching TRBD1. Germline V gene lookup returns CDR1 SGDLS and CDR2 YYNGEE. CDR3 size: 18 residues. The trim removed 3 bases at V and 0 bases at J, leaving 12 bases unmatched. The full variable domain, in which reference TRBV9 and TRBJ1-3 provide the parts outside the CDR3, is DSGVTQTPKHLITATGQRVTLRCSPRSGDLSVYWYQQSLDQGLQFLIQYYNGEERAKGNILERFSAQQFPDLHSELNLSSLELGDSALYFCASSALGTGEFSGNTIYFGEGSWLTVV.

J is TRBJ1-1 and V is TRBV5-1; 8 bases are a match to TRBD1. V shed 7 bases and J 5 bases; nucleotides not matched to a gene: 10. This CDR3 has 14 amino acids. Germline values: CDR1 SGHRS, CDR2 YFSETQ. CDR3 region: CASRSGGTRTEAFF. The CDR3 nucleotides read TGCGCCAGCCGATCAGGGGGCACGCGAACTGAAGCTTTCTTT.

The chain employs TRBV18 and TRBJ2-5, with 8 bases that match TRBD1. The CDR3 is made up of 13 amino acids. From germline, CDR1 is KGHSH and CDR2 LQKENI. Germline trimming cut 2 bases from V and 11 bases from J; bases unmatched to any gene: 7. The CDR3 DNA reads TGTGCCAGCTCACCAGACAGGGGCGGAGAGCAGTACTTC. Translating gives CASSPDRGGEQYF.

The chain employs TRBV9 and TRBJ2-7, with D uncertain. The CDR3 contains 14 residues. Looked up from germline, CDR1 is SGDLS and CDR2 is YYNGEE. Trimming removed 0 bases from V and 4 bases from J, with 11 bases in between. CDR3 protein: CASSVATYAYEQYF. CDR3 sequence (DNA): TGTGCCAGCAGCGTAGCAACTTACGCTTACGAGCAGTACTTC.

The genes are TRBV2 and TRBJ2-5; the D gene is possibly TRBD1 (5 bases). CDR1 is SNHLY and CDR2 is FYNNEI in the germline V gene. The CDR3 is 14 amino acids. V shed 6 bases and J shed 7 bases, with 18 bases lying between them. Here the CDR3 DNA reads TGTGCCAGCAGACTCCAGGGTGAAAGTGGGACCCAGTACTTC. Encoded protein: CASRLQGESGTQYF.

V usage is TRBV29-1 and J usage is TRBJ1-1, with D possibly matching TRBD1 (5 bases). The length of the CDR3 is 14 residues. V was cut by 3 bases and J by 1 base, with 12 bases left in between. Germline V gene sequence: CDR1 SQVTM, CDR2 ANQGSEA. The CDR3 here is CSVERGRQNTEAFF. CDR3 nucleotide sequence: TGCAGCGTTGAGAGGGGCAGACAGAACACTGAAGCTTTCTTT. The whole variable domain, remainder taken from reference TRBV29-1 and TRBJ1-1, is SAVISQKPSRDICQRGTSLTIQCQVDSQVTMMFWYRQQPGQSLTLIATANQGSEATYESGFVIDKFPISRPNLTFSTLTVSNMSPEDSSIYLCSVERGRQNTEAFFGQGTRLTVV.

This clone was counted between two and nine times. The chain links TRBV20-1 to TRBJ1-2, with D uncertain. The CDR3 has 11 amino acids. Trimming shortened V by 4 bases and J by 7 bases, and 10 bases separated the two germline ends. The germline V gene encodes CDR1 DFQATT and CDR2 SNEGSKA (reference sequence). CDR3 DNA sequence: TGCAGTGCTAACCATGGGCCTGGCTACACCTTC. Its translation is CSANHGPGYTF.

J is TRBJ1-5 and V is TRBV18; TRBD1 matches 9 bases. Germline values: CDR1 KGHSH, CDR2 LQKENI. CDR3 length: 14 amino acids. J gave up 7 bases and V 4 bases, and 5 bases lay outside the gene matches. The CDR3: CASSRRDREQPQHF. CDR3 nucleotides: TGTGCCAGCTCACGCCGGGACAGGGAGCAGCCCCAGCATTTT.

V and J are TRBV2 and TRBJ1-5, with 11 bases that match TRBD1. Trimming removed 3 bases from V and 7 bases from J; junction bases left unmatched: 8. The CDR3 spans 16 residues. The V gene's germline CDR1 is SNHLY and CDR2 FYNNEI. DNA of the CDR3: TGTGCCAGCAGTGATGGACAGGGGGCTTTTTTGCAGCCCCAGCATTTT. It codes for CASSDGQGAFLQPQHF.

The CDR3 nucleotides read TGTGCCAGCAGTGACCCTAGCGGGTCGCTCTACGAGCAGTACTTC. This sequence encodes CASSDPSGSLYEQYF. The rearrangement joins TRBV2 to TRBJ2-7, with 8 bases lining up with TRBD2. The germline V gene has CDR1 SNHLY and CDR2 FYNNEI. The junction had 7 bases not matched to a gene; V was cut back by 3 bases and J by 3 bases. This CDR3 comprises 15 residues.

V gene TRBV9 combines with J gene TRBJ2-3, with 12 positions matching TRBD2. The germline V gene encodes CDR1 SGDLS and CDR2 YYNGEE. This CDR3 spans 17 amino acids. V shed 3 bases and J 4 bases; nucleotides not matched to a gene: 9. The CDR3 reads CASSAWVTSGSADTQYF. Written as DNA, the CDR3 is TGTGCCAGCAGCGCCTGGGTGACTAGCGGGAGTGCAGATACGCAGTATTTT.

CDR3 amino acids: CASSPPGSRELFF. CDR3 coding DNA: TGTGCCAGCAGTCCCCCGGGGAGCAGGGAGCTGTTTTTT. The genes are TRBV6-6 and TRBJ2-2, with D possibly being TRBD2 (5 bases). Germline assignment: CDR1 MNHNY and CDR2 SVGAGI (reference sequence). Trimming stripped 5 bases from V and 9 bases from J, with 13 bases between. The CDR3 has 13 amino acids.

The rearrangement uses TRBV7-9 and TRBJ2-7; TRBD1 aligns across 9 bases. Trimming took 5 bases from V and 4 from J; bases not matched to a gene: 3. The CDR3 consists of 13 residues. Germline CDR1 reads SEHNR; CDR2 reads FQNEAQ (reference sequence). CDR3 in DNA: TGTGCCAGCAGCCTGGACAGGGGATACGAGCAGTACTTC. Translating it yields CASSLDRGYEQYF.

The rearrangement links TRBV19 to TRBJ1-5; possibly TRBD1 for D (5 bases). CDR1 is LNHDA, CDR2 SQIVND, per germline (reference sequence). The CDR3 totals 16 residues. Trimming removed 5 bases at V and 2 bases at J, with 16 bases between. CDR3 protein: CASSGALRRRNQPQHF. The DNA for the CDR3 is TGTGCCAGTAGTGGGGCCTTGCGGCGACGCAATCAGCCCCAGCATTTT.

This rearrangement joins TRBV6-6 to TRBJ2-7; 14 bases align to TRBD2. With 6 bases clipped from V and 8 bases from J, the junction kept 6 bases outside the gene matches. Germline V CDR1 and CDR2: MNHNY, SVGAGI (reference sequence). The CDR3 spans 14 residues. The CDR3 DNA follows: TGTGCCAGCAGCCGACTAGCGGGAGGGGATCAGCAGTACTTC. Amino acid sequence: CASSRLAGGDQQYF.

This chain links TRBV5-4 with TRBJ2-7, with D possibly TRBD1 on 6 matching bases. The germline V gene encodes CDR1 SGHNT and CDR2 YYREEE (reference sequence). There are 15 residues in the CDR3. The V end lost 2 bases, the J end lost 2 bases, and 14 bases lay between the germline ends. DNA of the CDR3: TGTGCCAGCAGCTTACAGGGCGTCGCGGCCTACGAGCAGTACTTC. It encodes CASSLQGVAAYEQYF.

This sequence joins TRBV7-6 and TRBJ2-3; 14 bases line up with TRBD2. V was pared by 1 base and J by 1 base, with 7 bases of the junction left unmatched. Germline V CDR1 and CDR2: SGHVS, FNYEAQ. The CDR3 runs 19 residues. The CDR3 DNA is TGTGCCAGCAGCTTAGGGGGGACTAGCGGGGGAAGAGGCACAGATACGCAGTATTTT. Its protein product is CASSLGGTSGGRGTDTQYF.

This sequence joins TRBV7-6 and TRBJ2-1, with D possibly being TRBD2 (6 bases). This CDR3 is 14 amino acids long. Germline loops: CDR1 SGHVS, CDR2 FNYEAQ. Trimming stripped 5 bases from V and 5 bases from J, with 13 bases between. For the CDR3, the DNA is TGTGCCAGCAGCCCCGAGCGGGTAGACAATGAGCAGTTCTTC. Translation gives CASSPERVDNEQFF.

The chain is built from TRBV5-3 and TRBJ1-2, with TRBD1 matching over 9 bases. TRBV5-3 qualifies as an ORF whose function is uncertain. The ends lost 5 bases at V and 2 bases at J; junction bases unmatched: 7. The CDR3 has 15 amino acids. CDR3 DNA: TGTGCCAGAAGGTACCGGGACAGGGACAACTATGGCTACACCTTC. Encoded protein: CARRYRDRDNYGYTF.

V is TRBV27 and J is TRBJ2-7; D assignment may be TRBD1 or TRBD2 (5 bases each). Trimming removed 5 bases at V and 0 bases at J, with 14 bases between. The CDR3 loop spans 15 amino acids. Germline V CDR1 and CDR2: MNHEY, SMNVEV (reference sequence). CDR3 nucleotide sequence: TGTGCCAGCAGTCCGGGGACCGTCCCCTCCTACGAGCAGTACTTC. Its translation is CASSPGTVPSYEQYF.

The chain joins TRBV7-9 to TRBJ2-1; the match to TRBD2 covers 16 bases. From germline, CDR1 is SEHNR and CDR2 FQNEAQ (reference sequence). V was clipped by 6 bases and J by 7 bases; unmatched bases: 6. The length of the CDR3 is 16 residues. The CDR3 nucleotides are TGTGCCAGCAGTATGCTGGGACTAGCGGGAGGGAATGAGCAGTTCTTC. This translates into CASSMLGLAGGNEQFF.

This chain links TRBV29-1 with TRBJ1-5; D gene uncertain. Per the germline V gene, CDR1 is SQVTM and CDR2 is ANQGSEA. The CDR3 has 12 amino acids. V lost 7 bases and J 0 bases, leaving 7 bases between the germline ends. The CDR3, as DNA: TGCAGCGCCCAGGATAGCAATCAGCCCCAGCATTTT. Protein sequence: CSAQDSNQPQHF.

The table lists this clone with a count of one. The rearrangement joins TRBV19 to TRBJ2-7; D is undetermined. This CDR3 comprises 12 residues. V shed 6 bases and J shed 1 base, with 7 bases lying between them. CDR1 and CDR2 (germline): LNHDA, SQIVND (reference sequence). The CDR3, as DNA: TGTGCCAGTAGCTCCGTGTCCTACGAGCAGTACTTC. Encoded protein: CASSSVSYEQYF.

The genes are TRBV28 and TRBJ1-4, with TRBD1 identical over 11 bases. J gave up 7 bases and V 5 bases, and 9 bases lay outside the gene matches. The CDR3 contains 16 residues. The germline gives CDR1 MDHEN, CDR2 SYDVKM. The CDR3 bases are TGTGCCAGCAGTCGTATTACCGGGACAGGGGGTGAAAAACTGTTTTTT. Amino acids: CASSRITGTGGEKLFF.

CDR3 DNA sequence: TGTGCCAGCAGTTCACCGGGACTAGCCGTCCGGTGGTTCTTC. It yields the protein CASSSPGLAVRWFF. This chain links TRBV27 with TRBJ2-1, with 9 nucleotides matching TRBD2. The CDR3 is 14 amino acids. Germline V gene lookup returns CDR1 MNHEY and CDR2 SMNVEV (reference sequence). J lost 15 bases, V lost 4 bases, and 13 bases had no gene match.

The chain links TRBV6-1 to TRBJ1-4; 9 bases are shared with TRBD1. Per germline, CDR1 MNHNS and CDR2 SASEGT. This CDR3 has 15 amino acids. V was clipped by 5 bases and J by 7 bases; unmatched bases: 8. The CDR3, as DNA: TGTGCCAGCAGTATAGCCGGGACAGGGCCTGAAAAACTGTTTTTT. Translation: CASSIAGTGPEKLFF.

The chain carries TRBV9 and TRBJ2-3; TRBD2 aligns across 11 bases. The V gene's germline CDR1 is SGDLS and CDR2 YYNGEE. The CDR3 totals 17 residues. J was trimmed by 3 bases and V by 4 bases; bases with no gene match: 10. CDR3 in DNA: TGTGCCAGCAGCCCCCGACTAGCGGGAATGGGTACAGATACGCAGTATTTT. It codes for CASSPRLAGMGTDTQYF.

The chain carries TRBV5-1 and TRBJ2-1; a possible D gene is TRBD2 (5 bases). This CDR3 comprises 17 residues. The V end lost 0 bases, the J end lost 0 bases, and 13 bases lay between the germline ends. Germline CDR1 and CDR2: SGHRS and YFSETQ. This CDR3 is CASSLDSRARSYNEQFF. Here the CDR3 DNA reads TGCGCCAGCAGCTTGGACTCGCGGGCCCGCTCCTACAATGAGCAGTTCTTC.

This chain joins TRBV18 and TRBJ1-4; unclear D gene. The V and J ends lost 0 bases and 8 bases respectively, with 13 bases between them. The length of the CDR3 is 15 residues. Germline CDR1 and CDR2: KGHSH and LQKENI. The CDR3 reads CASSPPTRPGEKLFF. In DNA form, the CDR3 reads TGTGCCAGCTCACCACCGACTCGCCCCGGAGAAAAACTGTTTTTT.